These 31 T cell receptor beta chains were sequenced from one sample in a study of blood T cell repertoires in COVID-19. Repertoires were generated with immunoSEQ multiplex PCR, while TCRdb's copy carries only in-frame clones and drops some. The profile covers 200,000 to 250,000 clones, with around 87% appearing a single time and approximately 7.2% taken by the ten largest. The specimen was PBMCs or T cells enriched from blood (not recorded which). The receptors were sampled from a young man in a cohort exposed to, infected with or recovered from COVID-19 (not recorded which).

The rearrangement uses TRBV27 and TRBJ1-1; 7 bases align to TRBD1. The CDR3 is 14 residues long. The germline V gene encodes CDR1 MNHEY and CDR2 SMNVEV (reference sequence). V lost 4 bases and J lost 7; bases outside the gene matches: 9. The CDR3 DNA follows: TGTGCCAGCAGTTCGAGGGACAGTCTCGGTGAAGCTTTCTTT. Translating gives CASSSRDSLGEAFF.

This chain connects TRBV13 to TRBJ2-3; 14 bases are shared with TRBD2. The length of the CDR3 is 19 residues. Germline loops: CDR1 PRHDT, CDR2 FYEKMQ (reference sequence). Losses at the gene ends were 3 bases for V and 4 bases for J; bases not matched to a gene: 12. DNA for the CDR3: TGTGCCAGCAGCTTTACGACCGGGACTAGCGGGAGTATCTCAGATACGCAGTATTTT. It codes for CASSFTTGTSGSISDTQYF.

As DNA, the CDR3 is TGCAGCGCCGCCATATGGGACGCCGGAGGGGTCTATGGCTACACCTTC. It translates to CSAAIWDAGGVYGYTF. This chain connects TRBV29-1 to TRBJ1-2, with D possibly matching TRBD1 (5 bases). Germline loops: CDR1 SQVTM, CDR2 ANQGSEA. Trimming left V 7 bases short and J 4 bases short, with 25 bases between. The length of the CDR3 is 16 residues.

This clone was observed a handful of times. This chain joins TRBV7-6 and TRBJ2-1; 7 bases agree with TRBD2. Germline CDR1 and CDR2: SGHVS and FNYEAQ. V was pared by 5 bases and J by 7 bases, with 5 bases of the junction left unmatched. The CDR3 runs to 13 residues. The DNA for the CDR3 is TGTGCCAGCAGCCCAGCGGGGCGGAATGAGCAGTTCTTC. Translation: CASSPAGRNEQFF.

This clone was counted a few times. The chain uses TRBV18 and TRBJ2-2; D is perhaps TRBD1 (6 bases). This CDR3 is built from 14 residues. The ends were cut back, 3 bases at V and 1 base at J, with 6 bases in the middle. The germline gives CDR1 KGHSH, CDR2 LQKENI. CDR3 protein: CASSPTGNTGELFF. Written as DNA, the CDR3 is TGTGCCAGCTCACCGACAGGGAACACCGGGGAGCTGTTTTTT.

This clone was counted a single time. The V and J genes are TRBV9 and TRBJ2-3; maybe TRBD1 (5 bases). The CDR3 totals 13 residues. The germline V gene encodes CDR1 SGDLS and CDR2 YYNGEE. Trimming took 6 bases from V and 1 from J, leaving 9 bases between them. Written as DNA, the CDR3 is TGTGCCAGCAATAAAGGGGGCACAGATACGCAGTATTTT. Protein sequence: CASNKGGTDTQYF.

This chain joins TRBV11-1 and TRBJ2-7, with D possibly matching TRBD1 (6 bases). This CDR3 contains 15 residues. CDR1 and CDR2 (germline): SGHAT, FQDESV (reference sequence). V lost 5 bases and J 2 bases, leaving 16 bases between the germline ends. CDR3: CASSPRRDIPYEQYF. The CDR3 coding sequence is TGTGCCAGCAGCCCCCGCCGGGACATACCCTACGAGCAGTACTTC.

The V and J genes are TRBV5-6 and TRBJ2-7; no definite D call. The CDR3 is 13 amino acids. CDR1 and CDR2 (germline): SGHDT, YYEEEE. V lost 4 bases and J 2 bases, leaving 10 bases between the germline ends. The CDR3 DNA reads as TGTGCCAGCAGCCAACAGTCCGCCTACGAGCAGTACTTC. It yields the protein CASSQQSAYEQYF. The full variable domain, in which reference TRBV5-6 and TRBJ2-7 provide the parts outside the CDR3, is DAGVTQSPTHLIKTRGQQVTLRCSPKSGHDTVSWYQQALGQGPQFIFQYYEEEERQRGNFPDRFSGHQFPNYSSELNVNALLLGDSALYLCASSQQSAYEQYFGPGTRLTVT.

J is TRBJ1-2 and V is TRBV6-5; D is undetermined. Germline-derived CDR1 and CDR2 are MNHEY and SVGAGI. The CDR3 runs to 15 residues. V was trimmed by 7 bases and J by 2 bases, leaving 17 bases between them. The CDR3, as DNA: TGTGCCAGCACGGTACGGGAGCGCTCAAACTATGGCTACACCTTC. Protein: CASTVRERSNYGYTF.

DNA of the CDR3: TGTGCCAGCAGCTTACGACAGGGGGCAGAAGATACGCAGTATTTT. Translation gives CASSLRQGAEDTQYF. V and J are TRBV11-2 and TRBJ2-3; 10 nucleotides agree with TRBD1. The CDR3 length is 15 residues. CDR1 is SGHAT, CDR2 FQNNGV, per germline. V was pared by 2 bases and J by 5 bases, with 4 bases of the junction left unmatched.

This clone was recorded only once. This rearrangement joins TRBV28 to TRBJ1-2, with D tentatively TRBD1 (6 bases). The V gene lost 8 bases and the J gene lost 2 bases, with 12 bases spanning the gap. The CDR3 has 13 residues. Germline lookup yields CDR1 MDHEN and CDR2 SYDVKM. CDR3 amino acids: CASLPDRNYGYTF. The CDR3 DNA follows: TGTGCCAGCCTCCCTGACAGGAACTATGGCTACACCTTC.

V and J are TRBV7-9 and TRBJ1-1; D gene unclear. Trimming removed 2 bases at V and 4 bases at J, with 11 bases between. CDR1 and CDR2 from the germline V gene are SEHNR and FQNEAQ (reference sequence). The CDR3 sequence is 14 residues long. The CDR3 loop is CASSLKGGSTEAFF. CDR3 nucleotide sequence: TGTGCCAGCAGCTTAAAGGGCGGGAGCACTGAAGCTTTCTTT.

The V and J genes are TRBV27 and TRBJ2-7, with TRBD2 identical over 12 bases. Germline V gene sequence: CDR1 MNHEY, CDR2 SMNVEV (reference sequence). There are 15 residues in the CDR3. V gave up 8 bases and J gave up 2 bases; unmatched junction bases: 7. The CDR3: CASGRLAGDPYEQYF. For the CDR3, the DNA is TGTGCCAGCGGGAGACTAGCGGGAGACCCCTACGAGCAGTACTTC.

The V call is TRBV4-1, the J call TRBJ1-2, with D maybe TRBD1 (6 bases). The CDR3 runs to 15 residues. Germline V CDR1 and CDR2: MGHRA, YSYEKL. The V gene lost 1 base and the J gene lost 4 bases, with 13 bases spanning the gap. The CDR3 protein is CASSQVQGMGYGYTF. The DNA of the CDR3 is TGCGCCAGCAGCCAAGTTCAGGGGATGGGCTATGGCTACACCTTC.

This clone was observed a few times. The chain links TRBV4-2 to TRBJ2-2; 11 bases are shared with TRBD2. The CDR3 covers 19 residues. CDR1 is LGHNA and CDR2 is YNFKEQ in the germline V gene. V was pared by 8 bases and J by 2 bases, with 16 bases of the junction left unmatched. CDR3 DNA sequence: TGTGCCAGCCGCGTTTTCGGGACTAGCGGAGTCCTAAACACCGGGGAGCTGTTTTTT. This translates into CASRVFGTSGVLNTGELFF.

The chain has TRBV7-9 and TRBJ2-7; D is unclear. The CDR3 length is 12 residues. The V gene's germline CDR1 is SEHNR and CDR2 FQNEAQ (reference sequence). Deletions cut 1 base from V and 5 bases from J, with 6 bases between. The CDR3 sequence: CASSLERDEQYF. The CDR3 coding sequence is TGTGCCAGCAGCTTAGAACGAGACGAGCAGTACTTC.

The genes are TRBV28 and TRBJ2-2; 10 bases align to TRBD1. Losses at the gene ends were 3 bases for V and 6 bases for J; bases not matched to a gene: 4. This CDR3 spans 15 amino acids. From germline, CDR1 is MDHEN and CDR2 SYDVKM. CDR3 region: CASSLGQGFPGELFF. In nucleotides, the CDR3 is TGTGCCAGCAGTTTGGGACAGGGGTTTCCCGGGGAGCTGTTTTTT. Filled out from reference TRBV28 and TRBJ2-2, the complete variable domain reads DVKVTQSSRYLVKRTGEKVFLECVQDMDHENMFWYRQDPGLGLRLIYFSYDVKMKEKGDIPEGYSVSREKKERFSLILESASTNQTSMYLCASSLGQGFPGELFFGEGSRLTVL.

The J gene is TRBJ1-1, the V gene TRBV4-3; 9 nucleotides agree with TRBD1. The CDR3 runs to 13 residues. CDR1 is LGHNA, CDR2 YSLEER, per germline. V shed 1 base and J 10 bases; nucleotides not matched to a gene: 4. CDR3 nucleotide sequence: TGCGCCAGCAGCCAAGGGGACAGGGTGGGAGCTTTCTTT. This gives the protein CASSQGDRVGAFF.

This chain uses TRBV19 with TRBJ2-7, with 8 bases matching TRBD1. The ends lost 4 bases at V and 1 base at J; junction bases unmatched: 6. This CDR3 is built from 15 residues. Germline V gene sequence: CDR1 LNHDA, CDR2 SQIVND (reference sequence). The CDR3 DNA is TGTGCCAGTAGTACATACAGGGGGTCTTCCTACGAGCAGTACTTC. It is translated as CASSTYRGSSYEQYF.

The V and J genes are TRBV24-1 and TRBJ2-7; TRBD1 matches 12 bases. V shed 4 bases and J 5 bases; nucleotides not matched to a gene: 2. The CDR3 length is 14 residues. Germline V gives CDR1 KGHDR, CDR2 SFDVKD. In nucleotides, the CDR3 is TGTGCCACCAGTGACGGGACAGGGGGCAACGAGCAGTACTTC. Its translation is CATSDGTGGNEQYF.

The gene calls are TRBV28 and TRBJ1-3; 7 bases agree with TRBD1. CDR1 and CDR2 (germline): MDHEN, SYDVKM. Germline trimming cut 10 bases from V and 4 bases from J; bases unmatched to any gene: 7. CDR3 length: 13 amino acids. The chain's CDR3 is CATNRDSGNTIYF. Here the CDR3 DNA reads TGTGCCACCAACCGGGACAGCGGAAACACCATATATTTT. The variable domain in full, with the rest retrieved from reference TRBV28 and TRBJ1-3, is DVKVTQSSRYLVKRTGEKVFLECVQDMDHENMFWYRQDPGLGLRLIYFSYDVKMKEKGDIPEGYSVSREKKERFSLILESASTNQTSMYLCATNRDSGNTIYFGEGSWLTVV.

The genes are TRBV19 and TRBJ2-1, with TRBD2 matching 8 bases. Per the germline V gene, CDR1 is LNHDA and CDR2 is SQIVND (reference sequence). The V segment lost 6 bases and the J segment 0 bases; nucleotides outside the gene matches: 4. The CDR3 totals 15 residues. DNA of the CDR3: TGTGCCAGTAGGGTAGCGGGGAGCTCCTACAATGAGCAGTTCTTC. The encoded protein is CASRVAGSSYNEQFF. The entire variable domain, with the rest obtained from reference TRBV19 and TRBJ2-1, is as follows: DGGITQSPKYLFRKEGQNVTLSCEQNLNHDAMYWYRQDPGQGLRLIYYSQIVNDFQKGDIAEGYSVSREKKESFPLTVTSAQKNPTAFYLCASRVAGSSYNEQFFGPGTRLTVL.

The chain links TRBV28 to TRBJ1-5, with TRBD1 identical over 7 bases. This CDR3 contains 19 residues. The germline V gene has CDR1 MDHEN and CDR2 SYDVKM. V trimming: 1 base; J trimming: 4 bases; junction bases outside the gene matches: 16. The CDR3 sequence: CASSLFPTWGTEGNQPQHF. CDR3 DNA sequence: TGTGCCAGCAGTTTATTCCCGACATGGGGGACAGAGGGTAATCAGCCCCAGCATTTT.

The chain combines TRBV27 with TRBJ2-4; D unresolved. The V and J ends lost 3 bases and 7 bases respectively, with 4 bases between them. The V gene's germline CDR1 is MNHEY and CDR2 SMNVEV (reference sequence). This CDR3 has 11 residues. This CDR3 reads CASSFGNIQYF. CDR3 DNA: TGTGCCAGCAGTTTCGGGAACATTCAGTACTTC.

The V and J genes are TRBV3-1 (or the pseudogene TRBV3-2) and TRBJ1-4; TRBD1 agrees at 12 bases. The CDR3 spans 16 residues. Per the germline V gene, CDR1 is LGHDT and CDR2 is YNNKEL (reference sequence). With 2 bases clipped from V and 7 bases from J, the junction kept 5 bases outside the gene matches. CDR3 loop: CASSQRDRGQGEKLFF. As DNA, the CDR3 is TGTGCCAGCAGCCAACGGGACAGGGGGCAGGGTGAAAAACTGTTTTTT.

This clone is a singleton in its sample. The chain links TRBV5-6 to TRBJ2-7, with 10 bases that match TRBD2. The J segment lost 4 bases and the V segment lost 2 bases, leaving 3 bases of the junction unmatched. This CDR3 has 14 residues. Germline V gives CDR1 SGHDT, CDR2 YYEEEE. The CDR3 protein is CASSFASGSYEQYF. CDR3 coding DNA: TGTGCCAGCAGCTTCGCTAGCGGGAGTTACGAGCAGTACTTC.

The chain combines TRBV28 with TRBJ1-5, with D unclear. CDR1 is MDHEN and CDR2 is SYDVKM in the germline V gene. The CDR3 loop spans 10 amino acids. Trimming stripped 8 bases from V and 7 bases from J, with 6 bases between. The CDR3 sequence is CASGGQPQHF. The CDR3 region has the DNA TGTGCCAGCGGTGGCCAGCCCCAGCATTTT.

The genes are TRBV25-1 and TRBJ1-5, with D maybe TRBD1 (5 bases). The germline CDR1 and CDR2 sequences are MGHDK and SYGVNS. The CDR3 length is 14 residues. Trimming stripped 2 bases from V and 5 bases from J, with 10 bases between. CDR3 region: CASSETWGDQPQHF. CDR3 bases: TGTGCCAGCAGTGAAACTTGGGGCGATCAGCCCCAGCATTTT.

The chain couples TRBV6-6 to TRBJ1-2; 7 bases map to TRBD1. Trimming at V came to 7 bases and at J to 3 bases, leaving 14 bases not matched to a gene. Germline lookup yields CDR1 MNHNY and CDR2 SVGAGI (reference sequence). The CDR3 consists of 16 residues. CDR3 in amino acids: CASTPGQTTRDYGYTF. CDR3 nucleotides: TGTGCCAGCACCCCGGGACAGACAACAAGGGACTATGGCTACACCTTC.

This clone showed up just once. Germline is not matched at one junction end, which may reflect a read error. This chain connects TRBV28 to TRBJ1-2, with D perhaps matching TRBD1 (5 bases). The CDR3 is 13 residues long. The germline V gene encodes CDR1 MDHEN and CDR2 SYDVKM. The CDR3 DNA reads as TGCGTGGGGGGGGACTACTTTAGCTATGGCTACACCTTC. This codes for CVGGDYFSYGYTF.

This rearrangement joins TRBV24-1 to TRBJ2-3; 10 bases are shared with TRBD2. V shed 0 bases and J 1 base; nucleotides not matched to a gene: 24. CDR3 length: 24 residues. CDR1 KGHDR and CDR2 SFDVKD come from the germline V gene. CDR3 loop: CATSDLQVGKGPRAGGARTDTQYF. CDR3 DNA sequence: TGTGCCACCAGTGATTTGCAAGTGGGTAAGGGGCCAAGAGCGGGAGGGGCGCGCACAGATACGCAGTATTTT.